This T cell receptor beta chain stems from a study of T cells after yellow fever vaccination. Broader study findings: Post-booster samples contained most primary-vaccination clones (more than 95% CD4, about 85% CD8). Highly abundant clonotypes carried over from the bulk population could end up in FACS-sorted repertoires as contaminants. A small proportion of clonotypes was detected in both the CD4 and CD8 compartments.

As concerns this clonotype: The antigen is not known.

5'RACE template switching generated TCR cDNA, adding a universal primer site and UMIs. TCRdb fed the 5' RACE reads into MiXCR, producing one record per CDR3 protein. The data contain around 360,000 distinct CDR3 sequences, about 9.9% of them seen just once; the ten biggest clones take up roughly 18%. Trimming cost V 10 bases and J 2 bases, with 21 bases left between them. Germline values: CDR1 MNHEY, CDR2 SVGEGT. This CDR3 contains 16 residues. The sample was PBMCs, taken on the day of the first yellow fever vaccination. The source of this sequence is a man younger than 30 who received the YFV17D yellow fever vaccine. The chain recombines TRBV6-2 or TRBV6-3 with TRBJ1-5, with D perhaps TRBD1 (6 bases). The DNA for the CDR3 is TGTGCCACCTCTAGGGCAGCCTCAGGGGGCAATCAGCCCCAGCATTTT. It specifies CATSRAASGGNQPQHF.